The T cell receptor (beta chain) described here comes from a study of T cell clones after liver transplantation. About this clone itself: Antigen unknown.

Study-wide points: The donor-reactive repertoire was only partly measurable in a couple of subjects, lacking donor cells. Graft donor-reactive T cells possibly entered the graft instead of undergoing deletion.

Libraries were prepared by immunoSEQ multiplex PCR; TCRdb keeps only in-frame clonotypes and omits some of them. The sample carries roughly 120,000 clones, 75% to 95% recorded once. CDR3 length equals 15 residues. The V gene's germline CDR1 is SGDLS and CDR2 YYNGEE. Deletions cut 3 bases from V and 0 bases from J, with 12 bases between. Unstimulated PBMCs were sorted into CD3+CD4+ and CD3+CD8+ populations. This TCR was recovered from a human patient who received a liver transplant. Some T cells here may be from the graft donor. Here the sequenced sample was CD4+ T cells from blood, taken 12 months after liver transplant. The V call is TRBV9, the J call TRBJ1-1; D call uncertain. The CDR3 here is CASSASGNMNTEAFF. DNA for the CDR3: TGTGCCAGCAGCGCCTCCGGGAACATGAACACTGAAGCTTTCTTT.